The clone carrying this T cell receptor beta chain was seen many times. Its antigen is not identified. Any patient presenting with uncontrolled infection, other autoimmune disease, pregnancy or lactation was left out. Fresh 10 ml peripheral blood yielded PBMCs. These data are taken from a study of T cells in Graves' hyperthyroidism and ophthalmopathy. Amplification of TCR beta CDR3 regions used RNA as the template. The HTBI primer set served for first-round RT-PCR of the TCR CDR3. TCRdb reanalysed the multiplex PCR reads using MiXCR and keeps one entry per CDR3 protein. Here the sample spans a few hundred thousand distinct CDR3 sequences, around 16% being singletons. Germline V gene data show CDR1 as PRHDT and CDR2 as FYEKMQ (reference sequence). The V end lost 6 bases, the J end lost 0 bases, and 14 bases lay between the germline ends. This CDR3 has 15 residues. Overall study results and limits: Ophthalmopathy was separated from stable hyperthyroidism by a 13 V-J model.

The source material was blood. This receptor was obtained from a woman aged 40 to 50 with Graves' ophthalmopathy. This chain joins TRBV13 and TRBJ1-1; tentative D call: TRBD1 (5 bases). The CDR3 loop reads CASRQRDRLNTEAFF. The CDR3 region has the DNA TGTGCCAGCAGACAACGGGACCGATTGAACACTGAAGCTTTCTTT. The entire variable domain, with the rest obtained from reference TRBV13 and TRBJ1-1, is as follows: AAGVIQSPRHLIKEKRETATLKCYPIPRHDTVYWYQQGPGQDPQFLISFYEKMQSDKGSIPDRFSAQQFSDYHSELNMSSLELGDSALYFCASRQRDRLNTEAFFGQGTRLTVV.